These 5 T cell receptor beta chains share one sample of origin, sequenced in a study of cytomegalovirus exposure and HLA in healthy donors (dated by TCRdb to 2016 to 2017). To prepare the library, the immunoSEQ multiplex PCR assay was applied. For the multiplex PCR, a mixture combining 60 forward primers for TCR Vbeta segments and 13 reverse primers for TCR Jbeta segments was used. TCRdb re-hosts the immuneACCESS table, in-frame sequences only. Its copies lack some clones; in the studies checked, an unresolved V gene accounts for under half of them, and the cause for the rest is not known. Here the sample has 95,000 to 100,000 clones; around three quarters occur a single time. 1.5% to 2.5% of the sample is held by the ten biggest clonotypes. The sequenced sample was PBMCs. These receptors were collected from a man between 35 and 55 years old in good health and CMV-seronegative.

This clone was counted a few times. This chain joins TRBV18 and TRBJ2-3; 7 nucleotides align to TRBD2. V shed 2 bases and J 4 bases; nucleotides not matched to a gene: 3. The CDR3 consists of 14 residues. Germline CDR1 and CDR2: KGHSH and LQKENI. The CDR3 nucleotides read TGTGCCAGCTCACCAGCAGGGAGGGCAGATACGCAGTATTTT. This gives the protein CASSPAGRADTQYF.

The chain combines TRBV7-8 with TRBJ1-2; D remains unclear. Germline CDR1 SGHVS, CDR2 FQNEAQ. There are 16 residues in the CDR3. The V gene lost 1 base and the J gene lost 0 bases, with 12 bases spanning the gap. The CDR3 DNA reads TGTGCCAGCAGCTTAGGGGCCAACGGGGCTAACTATGGCTACACCTTC. Encoded protein: CASSLGANGANYGYTF.

This clone came up once. The V call is TRBV6-5, the J call TRBJ2-2; D uncertain. The CDR3 runs to 12 residues. Germline assignment: CDR1 MNHEY and CDR2 SVGAGI. V was pared by 2 bases and J by 6 bases, with 4 bases between. In nucleotides, the CDR3 is TGTGCCAGCAGTTACGTCGCCGGGGAGCTGTTTTTT. Translating it yields CASSYVAGELFF.

This clone showed up just once. V usage is TRBV4-3 and J usage is TRBJ1-2; the match to TRBD1 covers 7 bases. The J segment lost 7 bases and the V segment lost 0 bases, leaving 14 bases of the junction unmatched. The CDR3 is 17 residues long. Germline V gene sequence: CDR1 LGHNA, CDR2 YSLEER. The CDR3 DNA reads as TGCGCCAGCAGCCAAGATCTTCGCCCGGACAGGCCGGGTGGCTACACCTTC. This codes for CASSQDLRPDRPGGYTF.

The V gene is TRBV4-1, the J gene TRBJ2-5; D remains ambiguous. Trimming took 0 bases from V and 3 from J, leaving 11 bases between them. The CDR3 is 15 residues long. Germline V gives CDR1 MGHRA, CDR2 YSYEKL. The CDR3 here is CASSQDHAQEETQYF. In DNA, the CDR3 is TGCGCCAGCAGCCAAGACCACGCCCAGGAAGAGACCCAGTACTTC.